A single sample gave rise to the 22 T cell receptor beta chains below, sequenced in a study of cytomegalovirus exposure and HLA in healthy donors. PCR used 60 Vbeta primers and 13 Jbeta primers. The method was immunoSEQ multiplex PCR; TCRdb's version includes in-frame clones alone and lacks a portion of them. The top ten clones hold 1.1% of a sample with about 130,000 clones, about 81% of them seen once. Sequencing was carried out using PBMCs. These receptor sequences come from a woman in her 30s in good health and CMV-seronegative.

J is TRBJ1-5 and V is TRBV4-1; D gene unclear. CDR1 MGHRA and CDR2 YSYEKL come from the germline V gene. The CDR3 has 14 residues. V was clipped by 4 bases and J by 2 bases, with 9 bases between them. The CDR3 loop reads CASSLRQGNQPQHF. CDR3 coding DNA: TGCGCCAGCAGCCTCCGACAAGGCAATCAGCCCCAGCATTTT.

The chain uses TRBV11-2 and TRBJ2-1; 8 bases match TRBD1. Per the germline V gene, CDR1 is SGHAT and CDR2 is FQNNGV. CDR3 length: 16 amino acids. V lost 4 bases to trimming and J lost 2 bases; unmatched junction nucleotides: 7. The CDR3 sequence: CASSYVTGGTYNEQFF. CDR3 in DNA: TGTGCCAGCAGCTACGTTACAGGGGGAACCTACAATGAGCAGTTCTTC.

The V call is TRBV5-6, the J call TRBJ2-7; TRBD2 is a possible D gene (5 bases). The CDR3 is 15 amino acids. V lost 6 bases, J lost 0 bases, and 16 bases lay in between. Germline V gene data show CDR1 as SGHDT and CDR2 as YYEEEE. DNA for the CDR3: TGTGCCAGCACCCCGAATGGTCTAGCCTCCTACGAGCAGTACTTC. It encodes CASTPNGLASYEQYF.

This clone has just one count. The chain joins TRBV10-2 to TRBJ1-3; D not certain. Germline V CDR1 and CDR2: WSHSY, SAAADI. V was pared by 0 bases and J by 0 bases, with 6 bases between. The CDR3 covers 15 residues. This CDR3 is CASSESSISGNTIYF. CDR3 DNA sequence: TGCGCCAGCAGTGAGTCTTCCATCTCTGGAAACACCATATATTTT.

J is TRBJ1-2 and V is TRBV28; 8 bases align to TRBD1. The CDR3 totals 14 residues. V shed 6 bases, J shed 2 bases, and the junction held 5 bases outside the gene matches. CDR1 and CDR2 from the germline V gene are MDHEN and SYDVKM. The CDR3 DNA reads TGTGCCAGCAGGTCACAGGGGGGGAACTATGGCTACACCTTC. Amino acid sequence: CASRSQGGNYGYTF.

In its sample, this clone was seen once. This sequence joins TRBV5-5 and TRBJ1-3, with a weak D call TRBD1 (5 bases). CDR3 size: 16 residues. Trimming took 4 bases from V and 1 from J, leaving 15 bases between them. Germline V lookup: CDR1 SGHKS, CDR2 YYEKEE (reference sequence). The CDR3 is CASSRDSFSSGNTIYF. The CDR3 DNA follows: TGTGCCAGCAGCCGGGACTCCTTCTCTTCTGGAAACACCATATATTTT.

V is TRBV30 and J is TRBJ1-5; 9 nucleotides align to TRBD1. Germline values: CDR1 GTSNPN, CDR2 SVGIG (reference sequence). Trimming cost V 0 bases and J 4 bases; bases outside gene matches: 4. The CDR3 sequence is 15 residues long. The CDR3 DNA reads TGTGCCTGGAGTGTATACGGACAGGGGAATCAGCCCCAGCATTTT. Translating gives CAWSVYGQGNQPQHF.

V usage is TRBV5-1 and J usage is TRBJ2-1; 10 nucleotides agree with TRBD2. Germline V CDR1 and CDR2: SGHRS, YFSETQ. V lost 5 bases, J lost 0 bases, and 5 bases stayed unmatched. This CDR3 is built from 16 residues. CDR3 protein: CASRLAGLSSYNEQFF. The CDR3 nucleotides read TGCGCCAGCAGACTAGCGGGATTAAGCTCCTACAATGAGCAGTTCTTC.

This sequence joins TRBV5-1 and TRBJ1-4; no firm D call. Germline CDR1 is SGHRS and CDR2 is YFSETQ. V gave up 0 bases and J gave up 7 bases, with 16 bases separating them. CDR3 length: 16 amino acids. The CDR3: CASSLGLQAAGEKLFF. In DNA form, the CDR3 reads TGCGCCAGCAGCTTGGGGCTACAAGCCGCGGGTGAAAAACTGTTTTTT. The complete variable domain, with remaining parts taken from reference TRBV5-1 and TRBJ1-4, reads KAGVTQTPRYLIKTRGQQVTLSCSPISGHRSVSWYQQTPGQGLQFLFEYFSETQRNKGNFPGRFSGRQFSNSRSEMNVSTLELGDSALYLCASSLGLQAAGEKLFFGSGTQLSVL.

This CDR3 is CASSPWGGQGNEKLFF. The CDR3, as DNA: TGTGCCAGCAGCCCATGGGGGGGACAGGGAAATGAAAAACTGTTTTTT. This sequence joins TRBV5-4 and TRBJ1-4, with TRBD1 identical over 9 bases. Unmatched junction bases numbered 9, after V lost 4 bases and J lost 5 bases. The germline V gene encodes CDR1 SGHNT and CDR2 YYREEE (reference sequence). This CDR3 spans 16 amino acids.

This sequence joins TRBV29-1 and TRBJ1-1; weak D call: TRBD1 (6 bases). Looked up from germline, CDR1 is SQVTM and CDR2 is ANQGSEA. The CDR3 covers 11 residues. The V and J ends lost 8 bases and 8 bases respectively, with 15 bases between them. CDR3 region: CSSPGTTEAFF. CDR3 coding DNA: TGCAGCTCCCCCGGGACAACAGAAGCTTTCTTT.

The J gene is TRBJ1-1, the V gene TRBV7-9, with D maybe TRBD1 (6 bases). V was trimmed by 5 bases and J by 6 bases, leaving 16 bases between them. Germline V gene lookup returns CDR1 SEHNR and CDR2 FQNEAQ (reference sequence). The CDR3 runs 14 residues. CDR3 protein: CASSTHYRDPEAFF. The CDR3, as DNA: TGTGCCAGCAGCACACACTACAGGGATCCTGAAGCTTTCTTT. Combining the CDR3 with reference TRBV7-9 and TRBJ1-1 gives the whole variable domain DTGVSQNPRHKITKRGQNVTFRCDPISEHNRLYWYRQTLGQGPEFLTYFQNEAQLEKSRLLSDRFSAERPKGSFSTLEIQRTEQGDSAMYLCASSTHYRDPEAFFGQGTRLTVV.

The sample holds one count of this clone. This chain links TRBV4-3 with TRBJ2-5; tentative D call: TRBD2 (6 bases). Looked up from germline, CDR1 is LGHNA and CDR2 is YSLEER. Deletions cut 2 bases from V and 5 bases from J, with 12 bases between. This CDR3 is built from 14 residues. In nucleotides, the CDR3 is TGCGCCAGCAGCCAATCGGGAGTGGGGGAGACCCAGTACTTC. Translating gives CASSQSGVGETQYF.

Regarding this clone: The same CDR3 can be traced to other DNA sequences in this sample. This chain joins TRBV7-2 and TRBJ1-3; 9 nucleotides align to TRBD1. Germline V gives CDR1 SGHTA, CDR2 FQGNSA. Trimming took 6 bases from V and 2 from J; bases not matched to a gene: 2. The CDR3 is 14 amino acids. CDR3 nucleotide sequence: TGTGCCAGCAGAAGACAGGGGGCTGGAAACACCATATATTTT. Its translation: CASRRQGAGNTIYF.

The chain couples TRBV5-1 to TRBJ2-1, with 11 bases that match TRBD2. The CDR3 has 15 residues. V dropped 2 bases and J dropped 5; count of bases not matched to a gene: 3. The germline gives CDR1 SGHRS, CDR2 YFSETQ. The CDR3 DNA is TGCGCCAGCAGCTTACTAGCGGGGGTGAACAATGAGCAGTTCTTC. Amino acids: CASSLLAGVNNEQFF.

This sequence joins TRBV19 and TRBJ2-6, with a weak D call TRBD1 (6 bases). Germline CDR1 and CDR2: LNHDA and SQIVND (reference sequence). CDR3 length: 15 amino acids. Trimming removed 7 bases at V and 0 bases at J, with 10 bases between. Here the CDR3 DNA reads TGTGCCAGTACCACGGACAGCTCTGGGGCCAACGTCCTGACTTTC. Translation: CASTTDSSGANVLTF.

The chain employs TRBV6-1 and TRBJ2-7, with 11 bases lining up with TRBD1. Germline V CDR1 and CDR2: MNHNS, SASEGT. V gave up 4 bases and J gave up 1 base; unmatched junction bases: 3. The CDR3 has 15 amino acids. The CDR3 here is CASSVGDRGSYEQYF. For the CDR3, the DNA is TGTGCCAGCAGTGTCGGGGACAGGGGGTCCTACGAGCAGTACTTC.

The rearrangement uses TRBV11-1 and TRBJ2-1; 7 bases fit TRBD2. The CDR3 extends over 17 amino acids. Germline V gene data show CDR1 as SGHAT and CDR2 as FQDESV (reference sequence). V shed 1 base, J shed 3 bases, and the junction held 9 bases outside the gene matches. CDR3 sequence (DNA): TGTGCCAGCAGCTTAGTAGGGAGGGCTAGCAGCTACAATGAGCAGTTCTTC. It specifies CASSLVGRASSYNEQFF.

The rearrangement uses TRBV9 and TRBJ1-5, with 9 bases that match TRBD1. The CDR3 consists of 13 residues. The germline V gene encodes CDR1 SGDLS and CDR2 YYNGEE. Germline trimming cut 7 bases from V and 7 bases from J; bases unmatched to any gene: 6. CDR3 residues: CASGDREGQPQHF. The CDR3 region has the DNA TGTGCCAGCGGGGACAGGGAAGGGCAGCCCCAGCATTTT.

The chain is built from TRBV11-3 and TRBJ2-2, with 11 bases that match TRBD1. Germline CDR1 reads SGHNT; CDR2 reads YENEEA. The junction had 10 bases not matched to a gene; V was cut back by 3 bases and J by 4 bases. This CDR3 is 18 amino acids long. As DNA, the CDR3 is TGTGCCAGCAGCTTGAGGACAGGGGGCCTCCTGACCACCGGGGAGCTGTTTTTT. It translates to CASSLRTGGLLTTGELFF.

The chain uses TRBV2 and TRBJ1-2, with 7 bases lining up with TRBD1. After removal of 2 bases from V and 5 bases from J, the junction contained 8 bases not matched to a gene. Germline lookup yields CDR1 SNHLY and CDR2 FYNNEI. The CDR3 is made up of 15 amino acids. CDR3: CASSEIGDRNYGYTF. DNA for the CDR3: TGTGCCAGCAGTGAAATAGGGGACAGAAATTATGGCTACACCTTC.

V gene TRBV5-8 combines with J gene TRBJ2-3, with TRBD2 identical over 9 bases. The CDR3 spans 16 residues. The J segment lost 6 bases and the V segment lost 2 bases, leaving 10 bases of the junction unmatched. Per the germline V gene, CDR1 is SGHTS and CDR2 is YDEGEE. CDR3 in amino acids: CASSFGAGGRLDTQYF. The CDR3 coding sequence is TGTGCCAGCAGCTTCGGAGCGGGGGGTAGGCTGGATACGCAGTATTTT.